This TCR beta chain emerged from a study of shared clonotypes between healthy human individuals. Study-wide findings and caveats: Unshared clonotypes carried lower generation probabilities than those common to all four donors. Estimated richness was generally greater in naive than memory subsets.

TCRdb's table, derived via immunoSEQ multiplex PCR, lists solely in-frame clones and lacks some. This sample carries 850,000 to 1,100,000 clones, around three quarters of them seen once, and the ten largest clones take 0.7% to 0.95%. With regard to this clone: As yet, its antigen is unknown.

Trimming removed 5 bases at V and 8 bases at J, with 20 bases between. From germline, CDR1 is LNHDA and CDR2 SQIVND (reference sequence). This CDR3 has 15 amino acids. The clonotype originates from a man younger than 30 in good health. Some clones in this sample may be carry-over from other donors' samples. The V call is TRBV19, the J call TRBJ2-3; D is possibly TRBD2 (5 bases). Material for sequencing was memory CD4+ T cells from PBMCs. Subset meaning: CD45RA-negative fraction. The CDR3 spells CASSPARLARGTQYF. The CDR3 DNA follows: TGTGCCAGTAGTCCGGCCAGGCTAGCCCGGGGTACGCAGTATTTT.